This T cell receptor beta chain was documented in a study of identical twins (dated by TCRdb to the mid-2010s). In the study overall: To test whether fetal clonotypes persist, this study deep-sequenced TCR alpha and beta repertoires from monozygotic twins, from unrelated adults of various ages, and from cord blood. To rule out contamination, replicate twin experiments were performed at different times with different library preparation protocols. The paper's findings and limits, for the study overall: Because the same donors could not be followed over many years, conclusions were based on cross-sectional statistical analysis. Invariant T cells such as MAIT and iNKT could partly confound zero-insertion analyses, although diverse VJ usage argued against such confounding for most clonotypes. Excess twin sharing in beta out-of-frame sequences was weaker because fewer shared sequences lowered the signal-to-noise ratio. Abundant cord blood beta clonotypes had fewer insertions, young adult naive repertoires showed a similar but weaker trend, and memory repertoires showed no such trend. Compared with coincidental sharing between unrelated individuals, an excess of low generation-probability sequences was observed among out-of-frame TCR alpha sequences shared between twins. Recombination models systematically underestimated out-of-frame TCR alpha sharing in monozygotic twins but agreed with sharing between unrelated individuals.

Only healthy Caucasian donors were included. The receptor library was made with 5' RACE. The sample was run on an Illumina HiSeq 2000. Template switching added a universal primer binding site, and the final cDNA carried a unique molecular identifier that allowed TCR cDNA molecules to be counted accurately. Specific primers in the conserved constant-segment region were used to synthesize first-strand cDNA for the TCR alpha and beta chains. To control for contamination, every cDNA library carried two barcodes: a SMART-Mk sample barcode plus Illumina barcodes. TruSeq adapter sequences and Illumina sample barcodes were added in two successive PCR steps. TCR alpha and beta cDNA libraries were sequenced on the Illumina HiSeq platform with custom primers. Turning to the authors' computational methods: Unique molecular identifiers were extracted from raw reads with MiGEC, and CDR3 positions were determined with MiXCR. For each individual, recombination models were inferred using an EM algorithm with the repgenHMM and IGoR tools. Shared clonotypes were analyzed with the tcR package in R, and sharing was normalized by the product of cloneset sizes. To study raw recombination free of thymic and clonal selection effects, out-of-frame nonproductive sequences were analyzed. TCRdb itself trimmed the public reads at Q25 with fastp, ran MiXCR and retained productive beta chains. Here each entry gathers all rows of one CDR3 protein and keeps the most common genes and DNA. TCRdb's processing, not the study's, gives the V and J calls here. The sample records approximately 1.8 million distinct CDR3 sequences, about 30% of which are singletons. The ten most abundant clones make up approximately 0.25% of the sample.

Concerning this clonotype itself: Its cognate antigen has yet to be identified. No base quality values were provided; no much bigger clone lies one nucleotide off.

Inclusive of the bounding cysteine and phenylalanine, the CDR3 is 15 residues long. The CDR3 DNA has 45 bases and is translated from base 1. At the junction V is shortened by 4 bases and J by 2 bases; bases outside the gene matches: 9. The germline V gene encodes CDR1 DFQATT and CDR2 SNEGSKA (reference sequence). This TCR was sampled from a newborn girl in good health. The V gene is TRBV20-1 and the J gene is TRBJ2-3, with 7 bases matching TRBD2. Input material: cord blood. The DNA reads TGCAGTGCTACGGTAATAGCGGGTTACACAGATACGCAGTATTTT. It encodes CSATVIAGYTDTQYF.